Included here is one T cell receptor (beta chain) sequence, with context. What it recognizes is unknown. The table came from immunoSEQ multiplex PCR; TCRdb's copy has only in-frame clones and leaves some out. Of 85,000 to 100,000 clones detected, around 80% appear once; the ten largest clones hold around 7.5%. Trimming took 4 bases from V and 3 from J; bases not matched to a gene: 11. The germline V gene has CDR1 MNHEY and CDR2 SMNVEV (reference sequence). The CDR3 is made up of 16 amino acids. Time point specified: baseline, week 1 (first vaccination visit). This sample's treatment: pre-vaccination baseline after standard-of-care therapy. This entry belongs to a study of a mutant IDH1 vaccine in newly diagnosed glioma. At the level of the study: Previous care, which was radiotherapy, temozolomide, or both, most often involved both. Study-wide results and caveats: Among top peripheral T cell clonotypes, changes seemed unrelated to pseudoprogression.

The sequencing used PBMCs, collected from a glioma patient treated with radiotherapy, temozolomide or both. V usage is TRBV27 and J usage is TRBJ2-7; 8 nucleotides align to TRBD1. The sequence derives from a man aged 40-49 years with glioma. The CDR3, as DNA: TGTGCCAGCAGTTCGTTCACCGGGACAGGAATCTACGAGCAGTACTTC. This codes for CASSSFTGTGIYEQYF.